Shown below are 28 T cell receptor beta chains from a single sample sequenced in a study of T cell repertoires in cytomegalovirus infection. TCRdb independently ran MiXCR on the reads; one entry per CDR3 protein. The profile shows about 160,000 distinct CDR3 sequences, roughly 20% of them singletons. These receptors' antigens are unknown. Source: CD8+ T cells from cultured PBMCs, taken from culture after CMV antigen stimulation. These receptors all stem from a human donor in good health (CMV status not recorded). Some clones in this sample may be carry-over from other donors' samples.

The chain carries TRBV27 and TRBJ1-1; D may be TRBD1 (5 bases). Looked up from germline, CDR1 is MNHEY and CDR2 is SMNVEV (reference sequence). CDR3 length: 15 amino acids. V lost 8 bases to trimming and J lost 4 bases, with 20 bases between them. The CDR3 DNA sequence: TGTGCCAGCCTCCGGGGGGGTATGGGCGGCACTGAAGCTTTCTTT. Encoded protein: CASLRGGMGGTEAFF.

The genes are TRBV4-3 and TRBJ1-5; 9 bases fit TRBD1. The length of the CDR3 is 18 residues. CDR1 LGHNA and CDR2 YSLEER come from the germline V gene. After removal of 2 bases from V and 2 bases from J, the junction contained 10 bases not matched to a gene. As DNA, the CDR3 is TGCGCCAGCAGCCAACCCTGGGACAGGGTGAGTGGCAATCAGCCCCAGCATTTT. Translated: CASSQPWDRVSGNQPQHF.

V and J are TRBV7-2 and TRBJ2-1; D tentatively reads TRBD1 or TRBD2 (5 bases each). V was clipped by 1 base and J by 6 bases, with 16 bases between them. This CDR3 spans 16 amino acids. Germline lookup yields CDR1 SGHTA and CDR2 FQGNSA. CDR3 in amino acids: CASSLGRDAGFNEQFF. The CDR3 DNA reads TGTGCCAGCAGCTTAGGACGGGACGCAGGGTTCAATGAGCAGTTCTTC.

The chain couples TRBV7-9 to TRBJ2-5, with D tentatively TRBD1 (6 bases). This CDR3 is 16 amino acids long. Germline V CDR1 and CDR2: SEHNR, FQNEAQ (reference sequence). V was cut by 3 bases and J by 4 bases, with 18 bases left in between. CDR3 protein: CASSLPRGESVETQYF. The CDR3 bases are TGTGCCAGCAGCTTGCCCAGGGGAGAGTCGGTAGAGACCCAGTACTTC.

There are a few counts of this clonotype. This chain uses TRBV6-2 or TRBV6-3 with TRBJ2-2; a weak D match, TRBD1 (6 bases). Between the trimmed V and J ends, which lost 2 bases and 3 bases, there was a span of 7 bases. The germline CDR1 and CDR2 sequences are MNHEY and SVGEGT. This CDR3 is built from 14 residues. The CDR3 reads CASSYGQYTGELFF. As DNA, the CDR3 is TGTGCCAGCAGTTACGGACAGTACACCGGGGAGCTGTTTTTT.

This clonotype has only a few counts. The chain has TRBV12-3 or TRBV12-4 and TRBJ2-2; TRBD1 aligns across 7 bases. The V and J ends lost 3 bases and 3 bases, in that order; junction bases with no gene match: 4. CDR3 length: 15 amino acids. The CDR3 region has the DNA TGTGCCAGCAGTTTTCGAGGGGGCGACACCGGGGAGCTGTTTTTT. Translating gives CASSFRGGDTGELFF.

V and J are TRBV25-1 and TRBJ1-1, with D maybe TRBD1 (6 bases). Germline V gene sequence: CDR1 MGHDK, CDR2 SYGVNS. The V and J ends lost 6 bases and 3 bases respectively, with 11 bases between them. This CDR3 region has 13 residues. This CDR3 reads CASRDRLDTEAFF. The CDR3 DNA reads as TGTGCCAGCAGAGACAGGTTGGACACTGAAGCTTTCTTT.

V usage is TRBV12-3 or TRBV12-4 and J usage is TRBJ2-5, with TRBD1 matching over 9 bases. This CDR3 is 16 amino acids long. Germline trimming cut 6 bases from V and 4 bases from J; bases unmatched to any gene: 12. Here the CDR3 reads CASSFGGTGIGETQYF. The CDR3 nucleotides are TGTGCCAGCAGCTTCGGGGGGACAGGGATCGGAGAGACCCAGTACTTC.

The gene calls are TRBV6-1 and TRBJ1-4; TRBD1 is a possible D gene (6 bases). This CDR3 has 17 residues. Trimming took off 7 bases at V and 0 bases at J, with 18 bases between the two ends. Per germline, CDR1 MNHNS and CDR2 SASEGT. The CDR3 nucleotides read TGTGCCAGCACAGGCGAACAGGGACCTGCAACTAATGAAAAACTGTTTTTT. Residues: CASTGEQGPATNEKLFF.

This chain joins TRBV19 and TRBJ1-4, with 7 bases lining up with TRBD1. There are 15 residues in the CDR3. The germline gives CDR1 LNHDA, CDR2 SQIVND (reference sequence). With 6 bases clipped from V and 6 bases from J, the junction kept 10 bases outside the gene matches. CDR3 amino acids: CASSRHRGKDEKLFF. CDR3 nucleotides: TGTGCCAGTAGCCGTCACAGGGGTAAGGATGAAAAACTGTTTTTT.

The CDR3 DNA is TGTGCCAGCAGTTTCGTAGGGACAGCTTATGGCTACACCTTC. It yields the protein CASSFVGTAYGYTF. The chain joins TRBV28 to TRBJ1-2; 7 bases map to TRBD1. The CDR3 has 14 amino acids. From germline, CDR1 is MDHEN and CDR2 SYDVKM. With V trimmed by 3 bases and J by 5 bases, 6 bases remained unmatched.

The rearrangement joins TRBV7-6 to TRBJ1-1; D gene unclear. V was trimmed by 0 bases and J by 1 base, leaving 15 bases between them. This CDR3 has 17 residues. The germline V gene has CDR1 SGHVS and CDR2 FNYEAQ. The CDR3 sequence is CASSLARTGGTNTEAFF. DNA for the CDR3: TGTGCCAGCAGCTTAGCCAGGACCGGTGGAACGAACACTGAAGCTTTCTTT. The complete variable domain, with remaining parts taken from reference TRBV7-6 and TRBJ1-1, reads GAGVSQSPRYKVTKRGQDVALRCDPISGHVSLYWYRQALGQGPEFLTYFNYEAQQDKSGLPNDRFSAERPEGSISTLTIQRTEQRDSAMYRCASSLARTGGTNTEAFFGQGTRLTVV.

The rearrangement joins TRBV6-1 to TRBJ1-1; no definite D call. The CDR3 spans 13 residues. V was shortened by 1 base and J by 1 base, with 4 bases between the two germline ends. CDR1 and CDR2 (germline): MNHNS, SASEGT. Written as DNA, the CDR3 is TGTGCCAGCAGTGAAGGGAGGAACACTGAAGCTTTCTTT. It codes for CASSEGRNTEAFF.

There are a few counts of this clonotype. This chain uses TRBV6-5 with TRBJ1-2; the D gene is possibly TRBD1 (5 bases). There are 16 residues in the CDR3. Per germline, CDR1 MNHEY and CDR2 SVGAGI. Trimming took off 0 bases at V and 0 bases at J, with 11 bases between the two ends. The CDR3 sequence is CASSYSSADTNYGYTF. Written as DNA, the CDR3 is TGTGCCAGCAGTTACTCGAGCGCGGACACTAACTATGGCTACACCTTC.

V gene TRBV7-9 combines with J gene TRBJ2-3; 9 bases fit TRBD2. The CDR3 totals 16 residues. Trimming removed 6 bases from V and 3 bases from J; junction bases left unmatched: 10. Germline V lookup: CDR1 SEHNR, CDR2 FQNEAQ (reference sequence). This CDR3 is CASRGNPGLATDTQYF. CDR3 DNA: TGTGCCAGCAGGGGGAATCCGGGACTAGCTACAGATACGCAGTATTTT.

This rearrangement joins TRBV4-3 to TRBJ2-1; D is perhaps TRBD1 (6 bases). Trimming stripped 3 bases from V and 0 bases from J, with 15 bases between. This CDR3 spans 17 amino acids. Germline CDR1 and CDR2: LGHNA and YSLEER. CDR3 loop: CASSHPGQPSSYNEQFF. As DNA, the CDR3 is TGCGCCAGCAGCCACCCCGGACAGCCGAGCTCCTACAATGAGCAGTTCTTC.

This chain connects TRBV4-3 to TRBJ2-7; TRBD1 matches at 9 bases. This CDR3 has 17 amino acids. Germline V gene lookup returns CDR1 LGHNA and CDR2 YSLEER. V lost 0 bases and J lost 0; bases outside the gene matches: 6. The CDR3 loop reads CASSQEGGQGVSYEQYF. CDR3 DNA: TGCGCCAGCAGCCAAGAAGGGGGACAGGGTGTCTCCTACGAGCAGTACTTC.

The V gene is TRBV7-8, the J gene TRBJ1-1; 12 bases map to TRBD1. Germline loops: CDR1 SGHVS, CDR2 FQNEAQ. The V gene end was trimmed by 5 bases and the J gene end by 8 bases; junction bases not matched to a gene: 6. This CDR3 contains 14 residues. This CDR3 reads CASSPGTGGREAFF. Here the CDR3 DNA reads TGTGCCAGCAGCCCAGGGACAGGGGGCCGAGAAGCTTTCTTT.

Many counts were recorded for this clonotype. This chain uses TRBV28 with TRBJ2-7, with 11 bases that match TRBD2. The V and J ends lost 5 bases and 0 bases, in that order; junction bases with no gene match: 6. The CDR3 is 16 amino acids. The V gene's germline CDR1 is MDHEN and CDR2 SYDVKM. In nucleotides, the CDR3 is TGTGCCAGCAGTCAGCTACTAGCGGGGGACTCCTACGAGCAGTACTTC. Protein sequence: CASSQLLAGDSYEQYF.

This chain joins TRBV12-3 or TRBV12-4 and TRBJ1-5; 8 positions agree with TRBD1. The CDR3 contains 18 residues. Losses at the gene ends were 6 bases for V and 0 bases for J; bases not matched to a gene: 13. The CDR3 protein is CASSPDRGRGDSNQPQHF. CDR3 bases: TGTGCCAGCAGCCCCGACAGGGGAAGAGGGGATAGCAATCAGCCCCAGCATTTT.

The chain is built from TRBV7-9 and TRBJ2-7; D is ambiguous. This CDR3 comprises 14 residues. Germline V gene sequence: CDR1 SEHNR, CDR2 FQNEAQ (reference sequence). The V and J ends lost 5 bases and 0 bases respectively, with 11 bases between them. The CDR3 reads CASSQPGPSYEQYF. The DNA of the CDR3 is TGTGCCAGCAGCCAACCCGGCCCCTCCTACGAGCAGTACTTC.

The V and J genes are TRBV6-2 or TRBV6-3 and TRBJ2-3; 9 nucleotides align to TRBD1. There are 17 residues in the CDR3. Germline CDR1 MNHEY, CDR2 SVGEGT. Trimming removed 2 bases from V and 6 bases from J; junction bases left unmatched: 12. For the CDR3, the DNA is TGTGCCAGCAGTTACCGCATTCCGGGACAGGGAGACGATACGCAGTATTTT. Protein product: CASSYRIPGQGDDTQYF.

The chain recombines TRBV25-1 with TRBJ2-5, with 9 positions matching TRBD2. Germline V gene sequence: CDR1 MGHDK, CDR2 SYGVNS. V trimming: 3 bases; J trimming: 4 bases; junction bases outside the gene matches: 12. There are 17 residues in the CDR3. CDR3 nucleotide sequence: TGTGCCAGCAGTGACCCGAGTCCGGGACTAGCAGGAGAGACCCAGTACTTC. It encodes CASSDPSPGLAGETQYF.

This clonotype was picked up a small number of times. This chain connects TRBV7-9 to TRBJ1-6; no definite D call. Trimming pared 5 bases from V and 0 bases from J, leaving 14 bases between. This CDR3 region has 17 residues. Germline CDR1 SEHNR, CDR2 FQNEAQ (reference sequence). The CDR3 spells CASSPPPPSSYNSPLHF. CDR3 nucleotide sequence: TGTGCCAGCAGCCCACCGCCGCCAAGCTCCTATAATTCACCCCTCCACTTT.

The J gene is TRBJ2-1, the V gene TRBV11-2; D may correspond to TRBD1 or TRBD2 (7 bases each). Trimming stripped 4 bases from V and 7 bases from J, with 17 bases between. CDR1 and CDR2 from the germline V gene are SGHAT and FQNNGV. The CDR3 is 15 amino acids. The CDR3 protein is CASSSRGGAGNEQFF. The DNA of the CDR3 is TGTGCCAGCAGCTCCAGGGGGGGGGCCGGAAATGAGCAGTTCTTC.

This clonotype was counted between two and nine times. The chain is built from TRBV7-8 and TRBJ2-7, with D tentatively TRBD2 (5 bases). Germline V gene lookup returns CDR1 SGHVS and CDR2 FQNEAQ. This CDR3 contains 14 residues. The V gene lost 0 bases and the J gene lost 7 bases, with 13 bases spanning the gap. This CDR3 is CASSLAMLRREQYF. CDR3 in DNA: TGTGCCAGCAGCTTAGCGATGTTAAGGAGGGAGCAGTACTTC.

This clonotype was seen a handful of times. The rearrangement uses TRBV12-3 or TRBV12-4 and TRBJ1-3, with 10 bases matching TRBD1. This CDR3 region has 15 residues. V lost 5 bases and J lost 0; bases outside the gene matches: 1. CDR3 region: CASSGQGVSGNTIYF. The DNA of the CDR3 is TGTGCCAGCAGTGGACAGGGGGTCTCTGGAAACACCATATATTTT.

The genes are TRBV7-2 and TRBJ2-1; a possible D gene is TRBD2 (5 bases). Trimming removed 6 bases from V and 9 bases from J, with 9 bases in between. This CDR3 comprises 11 residues. Germline values: CDR1 SGHTA, CDR2 FQGNSA. The CDR3 nucleotides are TGTGCCAGCAGGGGTGGAGGTGAGCAGTTCTTC. It codes for CASRGGGEQFF.